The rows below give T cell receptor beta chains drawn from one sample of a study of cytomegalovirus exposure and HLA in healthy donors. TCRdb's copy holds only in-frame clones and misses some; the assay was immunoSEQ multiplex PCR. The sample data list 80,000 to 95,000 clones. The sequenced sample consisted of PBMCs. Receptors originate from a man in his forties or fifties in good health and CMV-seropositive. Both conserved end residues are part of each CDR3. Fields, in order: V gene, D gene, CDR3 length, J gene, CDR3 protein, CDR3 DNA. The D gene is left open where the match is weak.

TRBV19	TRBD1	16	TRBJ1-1	CASSTTGLLGNTEAFF	TGTGCCAGTAGTACGACAGGGTTGTTGGGAAACACTGAAGCTTTCTTT
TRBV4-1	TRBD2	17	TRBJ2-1	CASSPLGLAGGRNEQFF	TGCGCCAGCAGCCCCCTCGGACTAGCGGGAGGAAGGAATGAGCAGTTCTTC
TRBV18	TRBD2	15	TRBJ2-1	CASYRQGERGNEQFF	TGTGCCAGCTACAGGCAGGGCGAGCGGGGTAATGAGCAGTTCTTC
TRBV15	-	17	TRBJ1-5	CATSGLEIFGSNQPQHF	TGTGCCACCAGCGGCCTAGAGATATTTGGGAGCAATCAGCCCCAGCATTTT
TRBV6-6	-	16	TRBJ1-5	CASSYSGGHSNQPQHF	TGTGCCAGCAGTTATAGTGGGGGCCATAGCAATCAGCCCCAGCATTTT
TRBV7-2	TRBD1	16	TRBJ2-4	CASSLVGQGLKNIQYF	TGTGCCAGCAGCTTAGTGGGACAGGGATTAAAAAACATTCAGTACTTC
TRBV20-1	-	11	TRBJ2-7	CSASAGYEQYF	TGCAGTGCTAGTGCAGGGTACGAGCAGTACTTC
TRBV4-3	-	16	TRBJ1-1	CASSQDRRGLNTEAFF	TGCGCCAGCAGCCAAGATCGGCGGGGCCTGAACACTGAAGCTTTCTTT
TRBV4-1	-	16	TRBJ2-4	CASSQTGTRIKNIQYF	TGCGCCAGCAGCCAGACCGGGACACGTATAAAGAACATTCAGTACTTC
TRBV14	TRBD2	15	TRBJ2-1	CASSLGTSGLNEQFF	TGTGCCAGCAGCCTAGGGACTAGCGGGTTAAATGAGCAGTTCTTC
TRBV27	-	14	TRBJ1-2	CASSLSRQRLVYTF	TGTGCCAGCAGTTTATCTCGACAGCGTCTAGTCTACACCTTC
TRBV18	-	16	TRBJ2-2	CASSSIAGDGTGELFF	TGTGCCAGCTCCTCAATAGCCGGGGATGGCACCGGGGAGCTGTTTTTT
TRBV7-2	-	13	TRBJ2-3	CASTRLETDTQYF	TGTGCCAGCACCCGACTGGAGACAGATACGCAGTATTTT
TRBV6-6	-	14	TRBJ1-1	CASSFSRGWAEAFF	TGTGCCAGCAGCTTTTCTAGGGGGTGGGCTGAAGCTTTCTTT
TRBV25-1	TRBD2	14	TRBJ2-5	CASSAGTSVETQYF	TGTGCCAGCAGCGCCGGGACTAGCGTTGAGACCCAGTACTTC
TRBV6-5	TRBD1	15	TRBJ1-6	CASSSTGALNSPLHF	TGTGCCAGCAGCTCCACAGGGGCCCTTAATTCACCCCTCCACTTT
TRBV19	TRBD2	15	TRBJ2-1	CASSIPSGSEDEQFF	TGTGCCAGTAGTATTCCTAGCGGGAGTGAGGATGAGCAGTTCTTC
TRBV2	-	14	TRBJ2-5	CASRGGRAIETQYF	TGTGCCAGCAGGGGGGGGCGCGCGATTGAGACCCAGTACTTC
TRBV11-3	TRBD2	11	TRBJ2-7	CASQRDYEQYF	TGTGCCAGCCAGCGGGACTACGAGCAGTACTTC
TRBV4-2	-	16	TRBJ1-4	CASSLSTVATNEKLFF	TGTGCCAGCAGCCTATCGACAGTTGCAACTAATGAAAAACTGTTTTTT
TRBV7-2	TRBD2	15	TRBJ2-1	CASSPGRRGYNEQFF	TGTGCCAGCAGCCCCGGGAGGCGCGGTTACAATGAGCAGTTCTTC
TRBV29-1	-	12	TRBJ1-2	CSVGGPGYGYTF	TGCAGCGTCGGGGGACCGGGCTATGGCTACACCTTC
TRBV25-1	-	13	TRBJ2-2	CASTGKNTGELFF	TGTGCCAGCACAGGCAAAAACACCGGGGAGCTGTTTTTT
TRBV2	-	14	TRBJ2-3	CASSHGLTTDTQYF	TGTGCCAGCAGTCATGGACTTACCACAGATACGCAGTATTTT
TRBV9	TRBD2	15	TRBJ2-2	CASTRTSGSTGELFF	TGTGCCAGCACCCGGACTAGCGGGAGCACCGGGGAGCTGTTTTTT
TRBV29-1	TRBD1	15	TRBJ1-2	CSVRNLEPTGEGYTF	TGCAGCGTTAGGAACCTGGAACCGACAGGGGAAGGCTACACCTTC
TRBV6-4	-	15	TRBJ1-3	CASSDPREAGNTIYF	TGTGCCAGCAGTGACCCCAGAGAGGCTGGAAACACCATATATTTT
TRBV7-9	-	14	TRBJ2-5	CASSLMAVQETQYF	TGTGCCAGCAGCTTAATGGCAGTCCAAGAGACCCAGTACTTC
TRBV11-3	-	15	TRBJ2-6	CASSLDPLGANVLTF	TGTGCCAGCAGCTTAGACCCCTTGGGGGCCAACGTCCTGACTTTC
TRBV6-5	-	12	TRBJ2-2	CASSLGHGELFF	TGTGCCAGCAGTCTGGGCCACGGGGAGCTGTTTTTT
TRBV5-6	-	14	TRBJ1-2	CASSPRTVVYGYTF	TGTGCCAGCAGCCCACGGACAGTTGTTTATGGCTACACCTTC
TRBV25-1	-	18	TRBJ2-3	CASSESLGSESGDHTQYF	TGTGCCAGCAGTGAAAGCCTTGGGTCCGAATCAGGGGACCATACGCAGTATTTT
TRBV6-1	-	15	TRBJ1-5	CASSEEWGRGQPQHF	TGTGCCAGCAGTGAAGAGTGGGGGCGAGGGCAGCCCCAGCATTTT
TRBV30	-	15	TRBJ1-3	CAWSVVAGLRNTIYF	TGTGCCTGGAGTGTAGTGGCGGGATTGAGAAACACCATATATTTT
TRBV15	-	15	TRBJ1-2	CATSRGAGALGGYTF	TGTGCCACCAGCAGGGGAGCGGGGGCGTTAGGCGGCTACACCTTC
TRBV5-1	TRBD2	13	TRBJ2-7	CASSWGGRNEQYF	TGCGCCAGCAGCTGGGGGGGTCGGAACGAGCAGTACTTC
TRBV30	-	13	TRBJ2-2	CACKQENTGELFF	TGTGCCTGCAAACAGGAGAACACCGGGGAGCTGTTTTTT
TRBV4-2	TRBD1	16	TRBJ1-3	CASSQRQGLSGNTIYF	TGTGCCAGCAGCCAAAGACAGGGCCTCTCTGGAAACACCATATATTTT
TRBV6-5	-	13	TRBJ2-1	CASTPTGHNEQFF	TGTGCCAGCACCCCGACAGGCCACAATGAGCAGTTCTTC
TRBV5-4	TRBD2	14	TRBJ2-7	CASSWGLGMAEQYF	TGTGCCAGCAGCTGGGGACTAGGAATGGCCGAGCAGTACTTC
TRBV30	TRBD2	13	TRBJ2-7	CAWRFLAGREQYF	TGTGCCTGGAGGTTCCTAGCGGGACGCGAGCAGTACTTC
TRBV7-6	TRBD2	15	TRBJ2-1	CASSPTSGIGYEQFF	TGTGCCAGCAGCCCCACTAGCGGGATAGGCTATGAGCAGTTCTTC
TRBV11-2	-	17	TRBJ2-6	CASSLQGSNSGANVLTF	TGTGCCAGCAGCTTACAGGGTTCTAACTCTGGGGCCAACGTCCTGACTTTC
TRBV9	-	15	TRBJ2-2	CASSVGASNTGELFF	TGTGCCAGCAGCGTAGGAGCGTCGAACACCGGGGAGCTGTTTTTT
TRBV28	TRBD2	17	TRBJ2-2	CASSPLAGGGLGGELFF	TGTGCCAGCAGTCCGCTAGCGGGAGGGGGCTTGGGCGGGGAGCTGTTTTTT